This T cell receptor (beta chain) came from a study of cytomegalovirus exposure and HLA in healthy donors. Germline CDR1 MNHNY, CDR2 SVGAGI (reference sequence). With 6 bases clipped from V and 1 base from J, the junction kept 6 bases outside the gene matches. There are 16 residues in the CDR3. Primers: 60 Vbeta forward and 13 Jbeta reverse. Per the original data handling: A later analysis counted about 80 million unique TCR beta chains, some 11 million shared. Using immunoSEQ multiplex PCR, the repertoire was profiled, and TCRdb retains in-frame clones only, with some absent. V and J calls plus clone size are reproduced from that table; the DNA served to infer D and trimming. The data contain 100,000 to 150,000 clones, almost 80% of them seen just once; the ten biggest clones take up 1.5%. A word on this clone: Its matching antigen is unknown.

General study findings and limits: The only immune exposure information that was available was CMV serostatus.

This TCR was sampled from a female donor in good health and CMV-seronegative. The V call is TRBV6-6, the J call TRBJ2-3; 11 nucleotides line up with TRBD2. Sequencing was done on a sample of PBMCs. The CDR3 here is CASRRGLAGRTDTQYF. For the CDR3, the DNA is TGTGCCAGCAGACGAGGACTAGCGGGCCGCACAGATACGCAGTATTTT.